These 26 T cell receptor beta chains originate from one sample sequenced in a study of blood T cells in healthy people across ages. Then a second PCR, running roughly 7 to 11 cycles, was carried out with a sample-barcoded 5' primer and a J-beta primer mix. TCRdb fed the 5' RACE reads into MiXCR, producing one record per CDR3 protein. This table holds 1,500,000 or so distinct CDR3 sequences, 45% to 70% found once. Sequencing used blood. These receptors were obtained from a man between 18 and 29 years old in good health.

The gene calls are TRBV6-5 and TRBJ2-1, with 7 bases matching TRBD2. After removal of 2 bases from V and 9 bases from J, the junction contained 22 bases not matched to a gene. The germline CDR1 and CDR2 sequences are MNHEY and SVGAGI. This CDR3 region has 19 residues. For the CDR3, the DNA is TGTGCCAGCAGTTACCTCCTCTTTGGAAGCGGGGAAGGGGCAGGTGAGCAGTTCTTC. It is translated as CASSYLLFGSGEGAGEQFF.

The genes are TRBV7-9 and TRBJ2-3; maybe TRBD2 (6 bases). This CDR3 has 16 residues. In germline, CDR1 is SEHNR, CDR2 FQNEAQ (reference sequence). V dropped 5 bases and J dropped 2 bases, with 17 bases sitting between them. The CDR3 DNA is TGTGCCAGCAGCCCTCCGCGGGGACGAAACACAGATACGCAGTATTTT. This translates into CASSPPRGRNTDTQYF.

This clonotype was counted a few times. The gene calls are TRBV4-1 and TRBJ2-7; D unclear. Per the germline V gene, CDR1 is MGHRA and CDR2 is YSYEKL. The CDR3 consists of 15 residues. V lost 2 bases and J 1 base, leaving 12 bases between the germline ends. The CDR3 sequence: CASSQFSESSYEQYF. The CDR3 coding sequence is TGCGCCAGCAGCCAATTTTCGGAGTCATCCTACGAGCAGTACTTC.

V and J are TRBV5-1 and TRBJ1-5; D is ambiguous. Per germline, CDR1 SGHRS and CDR2 YFSETQ. Trimming shortened V by 3 bases and J by 9 bases, and 19 bases separated the two germline ends. The CDR3 consists of 15 residues. DNA of the CDR3: TGCGCCAGCAGCTGGGGTTTGGGCGACGGCGGGCCCCAGCATTTT. This gives the protein CASSWGLGDGGPQHF.

The rearrangement uses TRBV4-1 and TRBJ2-5, with 7 bases fitting TRBD2. The J call may be incorrect, as the DNA end agrees better with TRBJ2-7. The V gene's germline CDR1 is MGHRA and CDR2 YSYEKL. The CDR3 loop spans 15 amino acids. CDR3 bases: TGCGCCAGCAGCCAACTCCTAGCGGTCCCCTACGAGCAGTACTTC. Its translation is CASSQLLAVPYEQYF.

The count of this clonotype is one. The chain joins TRBV12-3 or TRBV12-4 to TRBJ1-2; TRBD1 aligns across 7 bases. The CDR3 is 13 residues long. Unmatched junction bases numbered 8, after V lost 6 bases and J lost 7 bases. In DNA form, the CDR3 reads TGTGCCAGCAGATTCCGGGACAGCTGTGGCTACACCTTC. Its translation: CASRFRDSCGYTF.

The chain combines TRBV3-1 with TRBJ2-3, with D perhaps matching TRBD1 (6 bases). Germline CDR1 LGHDT, CDR2 YNNKEL (reference sequence). Trimming left V 2 bases short and J 6 bases short, with 9 bases between. The CDR3 has 13 residues. The CDR3 here is CASSQPGDDTQYF. The CDR3 DNA follows: TGTGCCAGCAGCCAACCAGGGGATGATACGCAGTATTTT.

V is TRBV10-2 and J is TRBJ2-7, with D unclear. Germline CDR1 reads WSHSY; CDR2 reads SAAADI. V lost 0 bases and J 9 bases, leaving 9 bases between the germline ends. This CDR3 comprises 12 residues. CDR3 nucleotide sequence: TGCGCCAGCAGTGAGTCCGAATGGGGGCAGTACTTC. Residues: CASSESEWGQYF.

The sample holds a few counts of this clonotype. This chain uses TRBV7-2 with TRBJ2-3; the match to TRBD2 covers 8 bases. This CDR3 spans 16 amino acids. Per germline, CDR1 SGHTA and CDR2 FQGNSA. V lost 5 bases and J lost 1; bases outside the gene matches: 8. CDR3 in amino acids: CASSLYPAGGTDTQYF. The CDR3 nucleotides read TGTGCCAGCAGCCTCTACCCAGCGGGGGGCACAGATACGCAGTATTTT.

This clonotype was observed a single time. V gene TRBV6-1 combines with J gene TRBJ2-1; possible D gene TRBD2, 6 bases. The CDR3 is made up of 18 amino acids. The germline gives CDR1 MNHNS, CDR2 SASEGT. Trimming took off 5 bases at V and 0 bases at J, with 20 bases between the two ends. The CDR3 reads CASSQEARRGGSYNEQFF. DNA for the CDR3: TGTGCCAGCAGTCAGGAGGCGAGGAGGGGCGGCTCCTACAATGAGCAGTTCTTC.

This clonotype has only a few counts. The chain employs TRBV25-1 and TRBJ1-2; possible D gene TRBD1, 5 bases. This CDR3 spans 13 amino acids. CDR1 is MGHDK, CDR2 SYGVNS, per germline. Trimming took 2 bases from V and 6 from J, leaving 10 bases between them. CDR3 bases: TGTGCCAGCAGTGAAAACACCAGGGATGGCTACACCTTC. It translates to CASSENTRDGYTF.

This clonotype has only a few counts. V usage is TRBV29-1 and J usage is TRBJ2-1; the match to TRBD1 covers 8 bases. The trim removed 7 bases at V and 7 bases at J, leaving 24 bases unmatched. The germline V gene has CDR1 SQVTM and CDR2 ANQGSEA. CDR3 size: 18 residues. CDR3 nucleotides: TGCAGCGACACAACCAGGACAGGGTTGAGAGCGCGGTCTAATGAGCAGTTCTTC. This encodes CSDTTRTGLRARSNEQFF.

The rearrangement uses TRBV29-1 and TRBJ2-2; 7 bases are a match to TRBD2. The CDR3 sequence is 12 residues long. V lost 6 bases and J lost 9; bases outside the gene matches: 7. Germline CDR1 reads SQVTM; CDR2 reads ANQGSEA. CDR3 DNA: TGCAGCGTCGGACTAGATAACAGGGAGCTGTTTTTT. Amino acid sequence: CSVGLDNRELFF.

The J gene is TRBJ1-3, the V gene TRBV2, with D uncertain. This CDR3 region has 14 residues. Germline CDR1 SNHLY, CDR2 FYNNEI. The V gene lost 6 bases and the J gene lost 0 bases, with 9 bases spanning the gap. The CDR3 bases are TGTGCCAGCAGCCAGGACCTCTCTGGAAACACCATATATTTT. Translating it yields CASSQDLSGNTIYF. Full variable domain (rest looked up from reference TRBV2 and TRBJ1-3): EPEVTQTPSHQVTQMGQEVILRCVPISNHLYFYWYRQILGQKVEFLVSFYNNEISEKSEIFDDQFSVERPDGSNFTLKIRSTKLEDSAMYFCASSQDLSGNTIYFGEGSWLTVV.

This sequence joins TRBV29-1 and TRBJ2-3, with D perhaps matching TRBD1 or TRBD2 (5 bases each). The CDR3 totals 14 residues. Trimming removed 7 bases from V and 2 bases from J, with 16 bases in between. Germline V gives CDR1 SQVTM, CDR2 ANQGSEA. The CDR3 sequence: CSGAGTGDTDTQYF. As DNA, the CDR3 is TGCAGCGGGGCCGGGACCGGGGACACAGATACGCAGTATTTT.

This rearrangement joins TRBV7-2 to TRBJ2-5; 7 bases fit TRBD1. From germline, CDR1 is SGHTA and CDR2 FQGNSA. This CDR3 contains 13 residues. Trimming cost V 7 bases and J 5 bases; bases outside gene matches: 7. CDR3 in amino acids: CASTRQGGETQYF. CDR3 nucleotide sequence: TGTGCCAGCACCCGACAGGGTGGGGAGACCCAGTACTTC.

The chain combines TRBV7-8 with TRBJ2-7; 7 bases match TRBD1. J was trimmed by 5 bases and V by 5 bases; bases with no gene match: 12. The germline CDR1 and CDR2 sequences are SGHVS and FQNEAQ. The CDR3 loop spans 15 amino acids. The CDR3 is CASSLHPRTGDEQYF. The CDR3 region has the DNA TGTGCCAGCAGCCTACACCCTAGGACAGGCGACGAGCAGTACTTC.

This sequence joins TRBV2 and TRBJ2-6; D gene unclear. Germline CDR1 reads SNHLY; CDR2 reads FYNNEI. The CDR3 runs 16 residues. Trimming stripped 2 bases from V and 1 base from J, with 9 bases between. In DNA form, the CDR3 reads TGTGCCAGCAGTGAACGAGAAGATTCTGGGGCCAACGTCCTGACTTTC. Residues: CASSEREDSGANVLTF. The entire variable domain, with the rest obtained from reference TRBV2 and TRBJ2-6, is as follows: EPEVTQTPSHQVTQMGQEVILRCVPISNHLYFYWYRQILGQKVEFLVSFYNNEISEKSEIFDDQFSVERPDGSNFTLKIRSTKLEDSAMYFCASSEREDSGANVLTFGAGSRLTVL.

The rearrangement joins TRBV4-3 to TRBJ2-3; 7 bases are a match to TRBD2. After removal of 0 bases from V and 1 base from J, the junction contained 4 bases not matched to a gene. The CDR3 has 16 residues. The germline V gene encodes CDR1 LGHNA and CDR2 YSLEER. CDR3 DNA sequence: TGCGCCAGCAGCCAAGACAGCGGGGCAGGCACAGATACGCAGTATTTT. Its protein product is CASSQDSGAGTDTQYF.

The V gene is TRBV7-9, the J gene TRBJ1-4, with D perhaps matching TRBD1 (6 bases). Germline loops: CDR1 SEHNR, CDR2 FQNEAQ (reference sequence). The V end lost 7 bases, the J end lost 4 bases, and 16 bases lay between the germline ends. This CDR3 spans 15 amino acids. In DNA, the CDR3 is TGTGCCAGCACACGGGGGCAGGCGATTAATGAAAAACTGTTTTTT. It yields the protein CASTRGQAINEKLFF.

This chain joins TRBV20-1 and TRBJ1-5; D is possibly TRBD1 (5 bases). Trimming stripped 2 bases from V and 6 bases from J, with 14 bases between. The CDR3 length is 14 residues. Germline-derived CDR1 and CDR2 are DFQATT and SNEGSKA (reference sequence). CDR3 nucleotide sequence: TGCAGTGCTAGACCGGCAGGGCAGCGTCAGCCCCAGCATTTT. It yields the protein CSARPAGQRQPQHF.

In this sample, this clonotype turned up a few times. The CDR3 region is CSAAQGRRLGTQYF. In DNA, the CDR3 is TGCAGTGCGGCTCAGGGGCGGCGTTTGGGTACGCAGTATTTT. The chain carries TRBV20-1 and TRBJ2-3; TRBD1 might be the D (6 bases). The CDR3 runs 14 residues. Germline CDR1 reads DFQATT; CDR2 reads SNEGSKA (reference sequence). V was clipped by 6 bases and J by 8 bases, with 21 bases between them.

The chain links TRBV29-1 to TRBJ1-6; a weak D match, TRBD1 (5 bases). CDR1 is SQVTM and CDR2 is ANQGSEA in the germline V gene. CDR3 length equals 15 residues. With 5 bases removed from V and 6 bases from J, the gap between germline ends came to 17 bases. The CDR3 here is CSVIWGDLPNSPLHF. CDR3 in DNA: TGCAGCGTTATATGGGGGGATTTACCTAATTCACCCCTCCACTTT.

The chain recombines TRBV13 with TRBJ2-3, with 7 bases lining up with TRBD1. This CDR3 region has 16 residues. The V gene end was trimmed by 5 bases and the J gene end by 4 bases; junction bases not matched to a gene: 12. CDR1 is PRHDT, CDR2 FYEKMQ, per germline (reference sequence). The CDR3 protein is CASSAPTGSRADTQYF. Here the CDR3 DNA reads TGTGCCAGCAGCGCGCCGACAGGGAGTAGAGCAGATACGCAGTATTTT.

This clonotype has only a few counts. V usage is TRBV25-1 and J usage is TRBJ2-7, with no clear D. CDR1 MGHDK and CDR2 SYGVNS come from the germline V gene. This CDR3 region has 13 residues. Trimming took 6 bases from V and 4 from J, leaving 13 bases between them. CDR3 residues: CASRDESLYEQYF. DNA of the CDR3: TGTGCCAGCAGGGACGAATCGTTGTACGAGCAGTACTTC.

This clonotype has just a few counts. V and J are TRBV7-2 and TRBJ2-1; a possible D gene is TRBD2 (6 bases). The CDR3 loop spans 14 amino acids. CDR1 is SGHTA, CDR2 FQGNSA, per germline. Trimming cost V 5 bases and J 3 bases, with 11 bases left between them. In nucleotides, the CDR3 is TGTGCCAGCAGCCCACAGCGGGTCTACAATGAGCAGTTCTTC. This codes for CASSPQRVYNEQFF.